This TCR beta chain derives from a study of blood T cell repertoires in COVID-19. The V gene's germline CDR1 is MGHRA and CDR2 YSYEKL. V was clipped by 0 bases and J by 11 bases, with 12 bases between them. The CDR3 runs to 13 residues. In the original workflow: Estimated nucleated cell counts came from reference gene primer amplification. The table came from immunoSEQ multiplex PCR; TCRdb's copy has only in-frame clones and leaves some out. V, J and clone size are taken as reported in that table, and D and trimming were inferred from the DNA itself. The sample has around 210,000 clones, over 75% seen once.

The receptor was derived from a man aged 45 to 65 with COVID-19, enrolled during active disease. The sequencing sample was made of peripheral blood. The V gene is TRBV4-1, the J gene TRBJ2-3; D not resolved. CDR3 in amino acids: CASSQDGSPGQYF. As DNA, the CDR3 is TGCGCCAGCAGCCAAGATGGATCCCCGGGGCAGTATTTT.